A few counts support the clone carrying this T cell receptor (beta chain). One end of the junction fails to match germline, which may point to a read error. This record comes from a study of OX40 agonist ivuxolimab in advanced cancers. The wider study: Patients received ivuxolimab, an intravenous treatment, every 2 weeks at 0.01 to 10 mg/kg. Therapy given before enrollment (anti-PD-1, anti-PD-L1 or anti-CTLA-4) was allowed, and under 45% had some. Partial responses occurred in three patients (one hepatocellular carcinoma, two cutaneous melanoma).

Assay: immunoSEQ multiplex PCR; the TCRdb copy retains only in-frame clones and omits some. The table lists about 5,100 clones, less than 70% of them singletons. Germline V gene data show CDR1 as SSHAT and CDR2 as FNYEAQ (reference sequence). The CDR3 has 14 amino acids. Autoimmune disease history or systemic immunosuppression barred patients. The chain recombines TRBV7-7 with TRBJ2-7; either TRBD1 or TRBD2 may supply D (5 bases each). The origin of this receptor is an adult with an advanced solid tumor such as melanoma, head and neck, liver or kidney cancer. Specimen: CD4+ or CD8+ T cells sorted from blood, collected in a trial of the OX40 agonist ivuxolimab. For the CDR3, the DNA is TGTGCTAGCAGCCCGGGGCCGAACGCACACGAGCAGTACTTC. Protein product: CASSPGPNAHEQYF.